The 2 T cell receptor beta chains below were found in one sample sequenced in a study of cytotoxic CD8 clonotypes in ibrutinib-treated CLL listed by TCRdb under 2021. Library construction relied on the immunoSEQ multiplex PCR assay. TCRdb provides this immuneACCESS table in a form limited to in-frame rearrangements. Some clones are lacking; in checked studies, under half of them reflect an unresolved V gene, and why the rest are absent is not known. The sample table lists some 310,000 clones, around four fifths of them with a count of one. Approximately 7% of the sample belongs to the ten largest clones. The sample was PBMCs, taken before ibrutinib treatment. The source is a human donor with chronic lymphocytic leukemia.

The CDR3 is CASSIRPGVDEKLFF. In DNA, the CDR3 is TGTGCCAGCTCAATAAGACCCGGAGTCGATGAAAAACTGTTTTTT. J is TRBJ1-4 and V is TRBV18; no definite D call. V was pared by 5 bases and J by 6 bases, with 16 bases between. The CDR3 length is 15 residues. Germline CDR1 KGHSH, CDR2 LQKENI.

The chain carries TRBV5-1 and TRBJ2-2; 10 nucleotides line up with TRBD1. There are 16 residues in the CDR3. V shed 1 base, J shed 3 bases, and the junction held 3 bases outside the gene matches. The germline gives CDR1 SGHRS, CDR2 YFSETQ. The CDR3 reads CASSLRTGGDTGELFF. DNA of the CDR3: TGCGCCAGCAGCTTGCGGACAGGGGGGGACACCGGGGAGCTGTTTTTT.